Shown below are 17 T cell receptor beta chains from a single sample sequenced in a study of blood T cell repertoires in COVID-19 (dated by TCRdb to 2019 to 2021). Preparation of the library involved the immunoSEQ multiplex PCR assay. This immuneACCESS table, as held by TCRdb, lists in-frame sequences with V and J called but not all clones. Of the missing ones, under half trace to an unresolved V gene in checked studies; the others have no known cause. Present in this sample are about 240,000 clones, 88% of which were seen just once. The ten largest account for 0.7% to 0.85% of the sample. Material for sequencing was peripheral blood. These receptors were obtained from a woman aged 30 to 39 with acute or convalescent COVID-19.

The rearrangement uses TRBV6-1 and TRBJ1-4, with unresolved D. Deletions cut 3 bases from V and 0 bases from J, with 5 bases between. The CDR3 runs 14 residues. In germline, CDR1 is MNHNS, CDR2 SASEGT. CDR3 nucleotides: TGTGCCAGCAGTGACGAGGCAACTAATGAAAAACTGTTTTTT. Amino acids: CASSDEATNEKLFF.

V and J are TRBV6-5 and TRBJ1-2, with 7 bases aligning to TRBD1. The CDR3 runs 14 residues. The ends lost 6 bases at V and 2 bases at J; junction bases unmatched: 6. Germline V gene lookup returns CDR1 MNHEY and CDR2 SVGAGI. CDR3 sequence reads: CASSQGGPNYGYTF. CDR3 in DNA: TGTGCCAGCAGCCAGGGGGGTCCCAACTATGGCTACACCTTC.

This clone was observed a few times. The chain uses TRBV19 and TRBJ1-6; possibly TRBD1 for D (5 bases). V lost 10 bases, J lost 7 bases, and 11 bases lay in between. Germline V gene data show CDR1 as LNHDA and CDR2 as SQIVND (reference sequence). The CDR3 consists of 12 residues. As DNA, the CDR3 is TGTGCCACTATGACAGCAAATTCACCCCTCCACTTT. Translating it yields CATMTANSPLHF.

The chain has TRBV19 and TRBJ1-4; 7 bases line up with TRBD1. This CDR3 spans 13 amino acids. Germline assignment: CDR1 LNHDA and CDR2 SQIVND (reference sequence). J gave up 10 bases and V 7 bases, and 9 bases lay outside the gene matches. The CDR3 protein is CASTGTENGKLFF. Here the CDR3 DNA reads TGTGCCAGTACCGGGACAGAAAACGGAAAACTGTTTTTT.

V is TRBV6-5 and J is TRBJ2-1; D may be TRBD1 (6 bases). The CDR3 covers 14 residues. The germline V and J ends were trimmed by 10 bases and 8 bases, with 21 bases remaining between them. Germline loops: CDR1 MNHEY, CDR2 SVGAGI. CDR3 in amino acids: CATTGTRTRDEQFF. CDR3 nucleotides: TGTGCCACCACAGGGACGCGGACCCGGGATGAGCAGTTCTTC.

The chain carries TRBV5-4 and TRBJ2-5, with 9 bases fitting TRBD2. V trimming: 0 bases; J trimming: 5 bases; junction bases outside the gene matches: 5. The CDR3 is made up of 15 amino acids. The germline gives CDR1 SGHNT, CDR2 YYREEE (reference sequence). In DNA form, the CDR3 reads TGTGCCAGCAGCTTGGTGGCGGGAGGGGGGGAGACCCAGTACTTC. Amino acid sequence: CASSLVAGGGETQYF.

V usage is TRBV6-1 and J usage is TRBJ2-1; possibly TRBD1 for D (7 bases). V lost 3 bases to trimming and J lost 3 bases, with 21 bases between them. Germline CDR1 MNHNS, CDR2 SASEGT. The CDR3 has 18 amino acids. The CDR3 spells CASSDRGASSVSYNEQFF. CDR3 DNA sequence: TGTGCCAGCAGTGACAGGGGGGCTAGCTCGGTTAGCTACAATGAGCAGTTCTTC.

The chain combines TRBV7-3 with TRBJ2-5; TRBD1 matches 8 bases. This CDR3 is built from 15 residues. The germline V gene has CDR1 SGHTA and CDR2 FQGTGA. The V gene end was trimmed by 1 base and the J gene end by 7 bases; junction bases not matched to a gene: 8. This CDR3 reads CASSLKIGQGATQYF. The CDR3 nucleotides are TGTGCCAGCAGCTTAAAGATAGGACAGGGAGCGACCCAGTACTTC.

This sequence joins TRBV7-3 and TRBJ2-1, with a possible D match to TRBD2 (6 bases). CDR3 length: 14 amino acids. Germline CDR1 is SGHTA and CDR2 is FQGTGA. The ends were cut back, 2 bases at V and 12 bases at J, with 17 bases in the middle. The CDR3 is CASSLFDSQGGQFF. CDR3 nucleotide sequence: TGTGCCAGCAGCTTATTCGATAGTCAGGGAGGGCAGTTCTTC.

This sequence joins TRBV6-5 and TRBJ1-5; tentative D call: TRBD1 (6 bases). From germline, CDR1 is MNHEY and CDR2 SVGAGI. The CDR3 is 15 residues long. The V end lost 0 bases, the J end lost 2 bases, and 8 bases lay between the germline ends. The CDR3 spells CASSYSSGGNQPQHF. In DNA, the CDR3 is TGTGCCAGCAGTTACTCGTCAGGGGGCAATCAGCCCCAGCATTTT.

This sequence joins TRBV11-2 and TRBJ2-2; 13 nucleotides line up with TRBD2. The CDR3 totals 17 residues. V dropped 0 bases and J dropped 4; count of bases not matched to a gene: 2. Looked up from germline, CDR1 is SGHAT and CDR2 is FQNNGV. CDR3 coding DNA: TGTGCCAGCAGCTTAGACAGGACTAGCGGGAGCACCGGGGAGCTGTTTTTT. This encodes CASSLDRTSGSTGELFF.

The chain is built from TRBV29-1 and TRBJ2-1; D unresolved. Between the trimmed V and J ends, which lost 6 bases and 1 base, there was a span of 16 bases. The CDR3 sequence is 15 residues long. The germline V gene has CDR1 SQVTM and CDR2 ANQGSEA. CDR3 bases: TGCAGCGTGGCCTTAGCTGTAAGGTCCTACAATGAGCAGTTCTTC. Its protein product is CSVALAVRSYNEQFF.

This clone was counted once. The V call is TRBV11-3, the J call TRBJ2-7; TRBD2 is a possible D gene (6 bases). This CDR3 has 13 residues. V lost 3 bases, J lost 4 bases, and 10 bases lay in between. Germline CDR1 and CDR2: SGHNT and YENEEA. The CDR3, as DNA: TGTGCCAGCAGCTTGGACTATCAATACGAGCAGTACTTC. Translation: CASSLDYQYEQYF.

V is TRBV7-3 and J is TRBJ1-1; D is perhaps TRBD1 (5 bases). Germline CDR1 SGHTA, CDR2 FQGTGA. With 5 bases removed from V and 1 base from J, the gap between germline ends came to 11 bases. CDR3 length equals 14 residues. The CDR3 DNA follows: TGTGCCAGCAGCCAATACGGGGGGAACACTGAAGCTTTCTTT. Its protein product is CASSQYGGNTEAFF.

The chain recombines TRBV15 with TRBJ1-2; D is unclear. The germline gives CDR1 LNHNV, CDR2 YYDKDF (reference sequence). The CDR3 covers 13 residues. The germline V and J ends were trimmed by 2 bases and 7 bases, with 11 bases remaining between them. As DNA, the CDR3 is TGTGCCACCAGCAGAACTAAGGCGTTTGGCTACACCTTC. Translating it yields CATSRTKAFGYTF.

The chain has TRBV7-8 and TRBJ2-3, with 10 bases identical to TRBD2. V lost 0 bases and J lost 4; bases outside the gene matches: 1. The CDR3 is made up of 15 amino acids. Germline assignment: CDR1 SGHVS and CDR2 FQNEAQ. The CDR3 DNA follows: TGTGCCAGCAGCTTAGCGCTAGCGGGAGCAGATACGCAGTATTTT. Its translation is CASSLALAGADTQYF.

The chain is built from TRBV7-9 and TRBJ2-7, with D perhaps TRBD1 (6 bases). The CDR3 has 15 residues. Trimming removed 0 bases from V and 3 bases from J, with 12 bases in between. Germline values: CDR1 SEHNR, CDR2 FQNEAQ (reference sequence). The CDR3: CASSLALGADYEQYF. Here the CDR3 DNA reads TGTGCCAGCAGCTTAGCTTTGGGGGCGGACTACGAGCAGTACTTC.